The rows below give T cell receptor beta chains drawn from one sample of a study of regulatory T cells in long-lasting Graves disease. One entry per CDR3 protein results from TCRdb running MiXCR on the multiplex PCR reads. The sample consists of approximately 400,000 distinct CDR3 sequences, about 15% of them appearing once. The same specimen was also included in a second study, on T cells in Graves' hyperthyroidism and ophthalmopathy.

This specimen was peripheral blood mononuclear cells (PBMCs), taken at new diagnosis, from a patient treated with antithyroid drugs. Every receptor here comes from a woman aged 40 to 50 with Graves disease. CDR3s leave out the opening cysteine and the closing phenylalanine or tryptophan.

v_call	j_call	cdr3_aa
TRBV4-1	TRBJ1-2	ASSQGTAEIT
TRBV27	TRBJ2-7	ASSLSAGTYEQY
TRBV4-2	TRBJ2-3	ASSQETYTDTQY
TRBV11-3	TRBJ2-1	ASSPRVPEDNEQF
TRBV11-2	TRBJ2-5	ASSLDVTGTQY
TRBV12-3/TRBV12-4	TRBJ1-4	ASSYSLNEKLF
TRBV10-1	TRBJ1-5	ASAEGAGQPQH
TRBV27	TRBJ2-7	ASSSRAEMYEQY
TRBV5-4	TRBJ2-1	ASSGSGSRNEQF
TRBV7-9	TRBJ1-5	ASSLAGTGLMPQH
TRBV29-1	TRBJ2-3	SGTGGEGTDTQY
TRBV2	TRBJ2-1	ASSLGLAGVQF
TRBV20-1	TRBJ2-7	SATQVRSTAYEQY
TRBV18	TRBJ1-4	ASSKTGMAEKLF
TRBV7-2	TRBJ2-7	ASSSGSGYYEQY
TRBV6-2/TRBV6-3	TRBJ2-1	ASSQGLAGGPRNEQF
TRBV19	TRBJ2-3	ASSASTRVRNTDTQY
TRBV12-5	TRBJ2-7	ASGTNYEQY
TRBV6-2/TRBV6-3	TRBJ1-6	ASSYEATANNSPLH
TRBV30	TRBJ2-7	AYMGQGSYEQY
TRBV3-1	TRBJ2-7	ASSLGGPNEQY
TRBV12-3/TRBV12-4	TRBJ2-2	ASSFGQGISGELF
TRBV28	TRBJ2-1	ASSLMGGAGNEQF
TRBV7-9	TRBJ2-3	ASSPVAGLTDTQY
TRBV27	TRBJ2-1	ASSPTDLSSYNEQF
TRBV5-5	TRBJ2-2	ASSFEPLEATGELF
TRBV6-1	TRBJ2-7	ASSPGSRLSYEQY
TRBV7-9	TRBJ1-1	ASSLHRTGNTEAF
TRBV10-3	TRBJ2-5	AISPTSGEETQY
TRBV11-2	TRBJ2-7	ASSFGGKEGLYFEQY
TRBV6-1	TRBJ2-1	ASSGMGREGSYNEQF
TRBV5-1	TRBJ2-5	ASSLAGSGETQY
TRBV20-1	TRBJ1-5	SARGGQTNQPQH
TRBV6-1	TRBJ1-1	AGGPKNTEAF
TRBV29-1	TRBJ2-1	SVLTNSRSSYNEQF
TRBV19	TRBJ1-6	ASSGEISSYNSPLH
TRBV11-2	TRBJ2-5	ASSPGVAGGETQY
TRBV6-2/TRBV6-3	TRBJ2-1	ASSEGQGVFHEQF
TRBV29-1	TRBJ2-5	SVEQGFQETQY
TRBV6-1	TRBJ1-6	ASHPRTGSGISPLH
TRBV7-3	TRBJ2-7	ASSLKGLAGGPGWEQY
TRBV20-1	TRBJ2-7	SASPPGTPYEQY
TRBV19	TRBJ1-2	ASSIIDNRGDGYT
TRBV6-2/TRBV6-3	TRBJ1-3	ASSYVGPTGANKPSGNTIY
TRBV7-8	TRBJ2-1	ASSSGAGSSSYNEQF
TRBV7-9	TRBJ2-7	ASSPENRVYYEQY
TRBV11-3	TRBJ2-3	ASSTRGPGDTQY
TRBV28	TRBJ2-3	ASSLGTGNTDTQY
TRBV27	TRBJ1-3	ASSPSGGGPGNTIY
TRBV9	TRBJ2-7	ASSVGRQGDEQY
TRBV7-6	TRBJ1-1	ASSLSGAGNTEAF
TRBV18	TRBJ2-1	ASSPPLAGKGEQF
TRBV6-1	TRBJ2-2	ASSLQGRGSGELF
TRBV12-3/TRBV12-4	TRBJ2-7	ASSPGQYEQY
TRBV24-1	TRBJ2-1	ATSELAGTQF